This paragraph covers one TCR beta chain sequence. This clonotype was counted many times. Its antigen is unknown. Base qualities are missing; no much larger clone stands one base away. This specimen's time point label, interpreted: newly diagnosed GD, antithyroid drugs for less than 3 months. RNA was extracted from PBMCs in TRIzol for both TCR sequencing and RNA sequencing. Graves' disease was diagnosed according to American Thyroid Association guidelines. Patients for the study were recruited at an endocrinology department in Xi'an, China. From each patient, around 9 milliliters of peripheral blood was collected into an EDTA anticoagulant tube. Ficoll Paque Plus density gradient separation was used to isolate PBMCs, and no additional T cell sorting was done. An Agilent 2100 Bioanalyzer and agarose gel were used to check RNA quality, while a NanoDrop 2000 measured RNA concentration. The source of the sample is a study of regulatory T cells in long-lasting Graves disease (dated by TCRdb to the early 2020s). Regarding the complete study: Patients with newly diagnosed Graves' disease had been on antithyroid drugs for under 3 months. The study was registered as a clinical trial and conducted in China. A total of around 33 samples underwent TCR sequencing, from roughly 13 patients with persistent Graves' disease and approximately 20 patients with newly diagnosed Graves' disease. Peripheral blood TCR sequencing and RNA sequencing compared persistent Graves' disease patients with newly diagnosed Graves' disease patients.

CDR3 length: 14 amino acids, cysteine to phenylalanine. This entry keeps only the CDR3 DNA: 42 bases, framed from base 1. V gives up 5 bases and J gives up 2 bases, and the segment between their germline ends measures 12 bases. The germline V gene provides CDR1 MNHNS and CDR2 SASEGT. What the work shows at the level of the full study, not this receptor alone: Patients with persistent disease shared more public clonotypes (fewer than 3,000) than newly diagnosed patients did (roughly 970). Only peripheral blood was studied, because thyroid tissue, the primary lesion, was inaccessible. The authors acknowledged the small sample size as a limitation that may reduce accuracy. Only the TCR beta chain was sequenced and analyzed. TRBV28, TRBJ1-2 and TRBJ2-5 were preferentially used in persistent disease, while TRBV20-1 and TRBJ2-1 were favored in newly diagnosed disease. Compared with newly diagnosed patients, patients with persistent Graves' disease had lower TCR Shannon entropy and fewer highly expanded clones, which suggests clonal expansion.

The receptor library was made with multiplex PCR. Sequencer: Illumina HiSeq 4000. To build TCR beta libraries, CDR3 regions were amplified by Arm-PCR using iRepertoire HTBI primers. Before sequencing, the PCR products underwent gel purification. The original pipeline was this. Across samples, 60 to 70 TRBV and 15 or so TRBJ segments were identified and used for gene usage analysis of CDR3 amino acid clonotypes. COPE and FqMerger were used to merge filtered high-quality paired reads into contigs. Contigs were aligned with BLAST to IMGT TRBV, TRBD and TRBJ reference genes, and CDR3 was defined per IMGT. Highly expanded clones were defined as clonotypes with a frequency above 0.1%. Shannon entropy was used to measure repertoire diversity, and the Gini coefficient was used to measure V-J evenness. Clonotypes shared by more than one individual were considered public. TCRdb reprocessing: public reads trimmed at Q25 with fastp, clones called with MiXCR, in-frame beta chains kept. Each CDR3 protein appears once, grouped with its most common genes and DNA. Here the V and J calls rest on TCRdb's processing, not on the authors' analysis. Present in this sample are under 300,000 distinct CDR3 sequences, roughly 21% of which were seen just once. The top ten clonotypes cover approximately 14% of the sample.

The receptor's source is a female donor with Graves disease. Sequenced material: peripheral blood mononuclear cells (PBMCs), taken at new diagnosis, from a patient treated with antithyroid drugs. Recombination connected TRBV6-1 to TRBJ2-5; the D gene identity is not certain. The CDR3 region has the sequence CASSRGRLQETQYF. The DNA sequence is as follows: TGTGCCAGCAGTAGAGGACGGTTACAAGAGACCCAGTACTTC.